This TCR beta chain was captured by sequencing in a study of a mutant IDH1 vaccine in newly diagnosed glioma. Whole-study findings and limits: Vaccination elicited immune responses in around 92% of patients.

As to this clone: Its antigen is not known.

The protocol was immunoSEQ multiplex PCR, while the TCRdb copy is restricted to in-frame clones and leaves out a portion. The top ten clones hold around 3% of a sample with under 80,000 clones, 80% to 90% of them seen once. This sample's time point: baseline, week 1 (first vaccination visit). This sample's treatment: pre-vaccination baseline after standard-of-care therapy. With 5 bases removed from V and 3 bases from J, the gap between germline ends came to 13 bases. The CDR3 is 14 amino acids. Germline CDR1 and CDR2: SEHNR and FQNEAQ (reference sequence). The sequencing used PBMCs, collected from a glioma patient treated with radiotherapy, temozolomide or both. The receptor comes from a man under 40 with glioma. The chain combines TRBV7-9 with TRBJ1-1; TRBD1 is a possible D gene (5 bases). The CDR3: CASSPRGEYTEAFF. DNA of the CDR3: TGTGCCAGCAGCCCCCGGGGCGAGTACACTGAAGCTTTCTTT.